This T cell receptor beta chain was observed in a study of control samples from healthy donors and cancer patients (dated by TCRdb to about 2020). The trim is 11 bases for V and 4 bases for J, with a gap of 20 bases between the germline ends. CDR1 and CDR2, looked up from the germline V gene (reference sequence), are LGHDT and YNNKEL. Measured from the cysteine to the phenylalanine, the CDR3 is 14 residues long. Solely the CDR3 DNA is kept, with 42 bases framed from the first base. Comments on this clone: This clone's antigen is unknown. Per-base qualities were not stored, and no clone one base away is much larger.

Library generation was performed with the immunoSEQ multiplex PCR assay. This is the immuneACCESS table as TCRdb keeps it, with only in-frame sequences that have V and J called. A part of the clones is gone; compared with another copy, unresolved V genes explain less than half, and the rest is unexplained. For this sample the table gives about 230,000 clones, of which more than 65% were detected only once. Together, the top ten hold 13% of the sample. Input material: PBMCs. The receptor was isolated from a woman aged 60-75 years with lung cancer. The chain links TRBV3-1 (or the pseudogene TRBV3-2) with TRBJ2-5, with TRBD2 perhaps the D gene, on 6 matching bases. The CDR3 protein: CAGTGGTFSETQYF. The DNA is as follows: TGTGCCGGCACCGGTGGGACTTTTTCAGAGACCCAGTACTTC.